This TCR beta chain was found in a study of T cells in Graves' hyperthyroidism and ophthalmopathy. Looked up from germline, CDR1 is SGHTA and CDR2 is FQGNSA. Trimming cost V 2 bases and J 10 bases, with 14 bases left between them. The CDR3 covers 13 residues. This clonotype occurred many times. Researchers took RNA transcripts and amplified the TCR beta CDR3 regions from them. TCR CDR3 regions were first amplified by RT-PCR with HTBI primers. MiXCR, run by TCRdb on the multiplex PCR reads, gives a single entry per CDR3 protein. This table holds approximately 640,000 distinct CDR3 sequences, 15% to 20% found once.

The rearrangement links TRBV7-2 to TRBJ1-2, with a possible D match to TRBD1 (5 bases). This clonotype was sampled from a man over 45 with Graves' hyperthyroidism. Sequenced sample: blood. The CDR3 nucleotides are TGTGCCAGCAGCTTAACCGGGGGAAGGGACTACACCTTC. Its protein product is CASSLTGGRDYTF.